The source of this TCR beta chain is a study of blood T cell repertoires in COVID-19. Overall study: Sample material is recorded as cDNA or gDNA derived from T cells, B-cell-depleted T cells, or PBMCs.

The trim removed 5 bases at V and 5 bases at J, leaving 3 bases unmatched. Per the germline V gene, CDR1 is SNHLY and CDR2 is FYNNEI. The CDR3 has 12 residues. The table came from immunoSEQ multiplex PCR; TCRdb's copy has only in-frame clones and leaves some out. Of more than 90,000 clones in the sample, approximately 82% were seen once. This chain uses TRBV2 with TRBJ2-7; the match to TRBD1 covers 7 bases. The source is a man in his fifties or sixties with acute or convalescent COVID-19. Sequenced: peripheral blood. In DNA, the CDR3 is TGTGCCAGCAGTCGCGACAGGGACGAGCAGTACTTC. It translates to CASSRDRDEQYF.